This T cell receptor beta chain comes out of a study of T cell responses to AZD1222 COVID-19 vaccine. Study-level points and caveats: Repertoire sampling happened only post peak T cell response. Only a handful of AZD1222 recipients tested seropositive at baseline. Within unmutated variant regions lay the reported targets of nearly half of spike-specific TCRs. Females outnumbered males among donors, who were mostly white British; clonal diversity was possibly underestimated.

V trimming: 4 bases; J trimming: 4 bases; junction bases outside the gene matches: 5. The CDR3 runs to 15 residues. The germline V gene has CDR1 SGHDT and CDR2 YYEEEE. Here immunoSEQ multiplex PCR was the method, and the copy in TCRdb shows in-frame clones only, minus some. The data contain 160,000 or so clones, about 92% of them singletons. With respect to this clone: Its antigen is unidentified.

The chain combines TRBV5-6 with TRBJ2-3, with 11 bases matching TRBD2. The input for sequencing was peripheral blood, taken on day 0 of AZD1222 vaccination. The receptor's source is an adult in good health. CDR3: CASSLSGRVPDTQYF. In nucleotides, the CDR3 is TGTGCCAGCAGCCTTAGCGGGAGGGTGCCAGATACGCAGTATTTT.